Shown below are 7 T cell receptor beta chains from a single sample sequenced in a study of neurological immune-mediated disorders. TCRdb re-called the 5' RACE reads through MiXCR, storing one row per CDR3 protein. The profile shows a few thousand distinct CDR3 sequences, 20% to 30% of them singletons. The sample taken for sequencing was CD8+ T cells from blood. Source of these receptors: a woman between 55 and 75 years old with HTLV-1-associated myelopathy (HAM/TSP).

This clonotype was recorded many times. The gene calls are TRBV24-1 and TRBJ2-7, with 10 bases matching TRBD1. The CDR3 totals 16 residues. Trimming took 3 bases from V and 4 from J; bases not matched to a gene: 8. The germline gives CDR1 KGHDR, CDR2 SFDVKD. CDR3: CATSDPRGTGVYEQYF. The DNA for the CDR3 is TGTGCCACCAGTGATCCACGGGGGACAGGGGTGTACGAGCAGTACTTC.

This chain connects TRBV27 to TRBJ2-1; TRBD1 agrees at 7 bases. CDR1 is MNHEY, CDR2 SMNVEV, per germline (reference sequence). This CDR3 spans 13 amino acids. Trimming cost V 5 bases and J 4 bases; bases outside gene matches: 2. CDR3 DNA sequence: TGTGCCAGCAGTGGGACAGAATACAATGAGCAGTTCTTC. It codes for CASSGTEYNEQFF.

This clonotype was detected many times. The chain carries TRBV13 and TRBJ2-1, with 9 bases that match TRBD2. Per germline, CDR1 PRHDT and CDR2 FYEKMQ (reference sequence). The CDR3 length is 17 residues. J lost 4 bases, V lost 0 bases, and 7 bases had no gene match. The CDR3 region has the DNA TGTGCCAGCAGCTTAGGCCCAGGACTAGCGACTTACAATGAGCAGTTCTTC. This gives the protein CASSLGPGLATYNEQFF.

By share, this clonotype ranks as medium-sized. The V gene is TRBV20-1, the J gene TRBJ2-4, with unresolved D. Germline CDR1 is DFQATT and CDR2 is SNEGSKA (reference sequence). This CDR3 has 15 amino acids. V dropped 2 bases and J dropped 0 bases, with 11 bases sitting between them. The CDR3 coding sequence is TGCAGTGCTAGACAGTACGAAATAGCCAAAAACATTCAGTACTTC. Its translation is CSARQYEIAKNIQYF.

By share, this clonotype counts as medium-sized. The V and J genes are TRBV20-1 and TRBJ1-6; 12 nucleotides line up with TRBD1. Germline V gene sequence: CDR1 DFQATT, CDR2 SNEGSKA (reference sequence). This CDR3 is 14 amino acids long. Trimming took 6 bases from V and 7 from J; bases not matched to a gene: 4. The DNA for the CDR3 is TGCAGTGCCCCGGGACAGGGGGCGAATTCACCCCTCCACTTT. Amino acid sequence: CSAPGQGANSPLHF.

This clonotype is medium-sized within its sample. The genes are TRBV20-1 and TRBJ2-1, with TRBD2 as a possible D gene (5 bases). Germline assignment: CDR1 DFQATT and CDR2 SNEGSKA (reference sequence). The V end lost 6 bases, the J end lost 0 bases, and 15 bases lay between the germline ends. CDR3 length: 15 amino acids. The CDR3 region is CSAHGLASSYNEQFF. For the CDR3, the DNA is TGCAGTGCGCACGGACTCGCCAGCTCCTACAATGAGCAGTTCTTC.

This clonotype showed up many times. The chain recombines TRBV20-1 with TRBJ1-1; D ambiguous. Trimming removed 0 bases at V and 7 bases at J, with 9 bases between. The CDR3 runs 12 residues. Germline lookup yields CDR1 DFQATT and CDR2 SNEGSKA (reference sequence). The CDR3 coding sequence is TGCAGTGCTAGAGACACCGGATATGAAGCTTTCTTT. Translated: CSARDTGYEAFF.